These 6 T cell receptor beta chains came from one sample sequenced in a study of T cell responses to AZD1222 COVID-19 vaccine. Data came from immunoSEQ multiplex PCR; TCRdb stores just in-frame clones and leaves some out. The sample has about 110,000 clones, roughly 84% seen once. The sequencing here drew on peripheral blood, taken on day 0 of AZD1222 vaccination. These TCRs come from an adult in good health.

The J gene is TRBJ1-1, the V gene TRBV29-1, with 7 bases aligning to TRBD1. V shed 8 bases, J shed 1 base, and the junction held 4 bases outside the gene matches. The V gene's germline CDR1 is SQVTM and CDR2 ANQGSEA. The CDR3 sequence is 12 residues long. The CDR3 loop is CSTRTGNTEAFF. The CDR3 region has the DNA TGCAGCACCCGGACAGGGAACACTGAAGCTTTCTTT.

The genes are TRBV9 and TRBJ1-4, with D unclear. The CDR3 covers 15 residues. The germline V gene encodes CDR1 SGDLS and CDR2 YYNGEE. Deletions cut 0 bases from V and 2 bases from J, with 8 bases between. The CDR3 bases are TGTGCCAGCAGCGTAGGTACACAGACTAATGAAAAACTGTTTTTT. Its translation is CASSVGTQTNEKLFF.

V gene TRBV7-2 combines with J gene TRBJ1-2; no firm D call. CDR3 size: 13 residues. In germline, CDR1 is SGHTA, CDR2 FQGNSA. V was clipped by 4 bases and J by 5 bases, with 11 bases between them. CDR3: CASSYRTDYGYTF. CDR3 in DNA: TGTGCCAGCAGCTATCGCACGGATTATGGCTACACCTTC.

The CDR3 DNA sequence: TGTGCCAGCAGCTTAAAACGGGAACCTACGAATGAGCAGTTCTTC. Protein product: CASSLKREPTNEQFF. The chain is built from TRBV7-8 and TRBJ2-1; a possible D gene is TRBD2 (5 bases). Germline assignment: CDR1 SGHVS and CDR2 FQNEAQ. The CDR3 runs 15 residues. V was pared by 2 bases and J by 7 bases, with 15 bases between. Full variable domain (missing parts from reference TRBV7-8 and TRBJ2-1): GAGVSQSPRYKVAKRGQDVALRCDPISGHVSLFWYQQALGQGPEFLTYFQNEAQLDKSGLPSDRFFAERPEGSVSTLKIQRTQQEDSAVYLCASSLKREPTNEQFFGPGTRLTVL.

The table lists this clone with a count of one. The chain joins TRBV19 to TRBJ2-6; maybe TRBD1 (6 bases). Trimming removed 7 bases at V and 0 bases at J, with 16 bases between. CDR1 and CDR2 (germline): LNHDA, SQIVND (reference sequence). This CDR3 spans 17 amino acids. Here the CDR3 DNA reads TGTGCCAGTACCCCGACAGGCTCCCGCTCTGGGGCCAACGTCCTGACTTTC. This codes for CASTPTGSRSGANVLTF.

J is TRBJ2-7 and V is TRBV10-3; 9 bases align to TRBD2. Germline assignment: CDR1 ENHRY and CDR2 SYGVKD. The junction had 4 bases not matched to a gene; V was cut back by 3 bases and J by 1 base. This CDR3 spans 15 amino acids. The CDR3 is CAISESGGPSYEQYF. The DNA of the CDR3 is TGTGCCATCAGTGAAAGCGGGGGGCCTTCCTACGAGCAGTACTTC.